Below, 31 T cell receptor beta chains from the same sample are listed, as sequenced in a study of T cells in Graves' hyperthyroidism and ophthalmopathy. Regions amplified from RNA transcripts were the TCR beta CDR3 regions. The TCR CDR3 was amplified in a first-round RT-PCR using the HTBI primer set. TCRdb re-called the multiplex PCR reads through MiXCR, storing one row per CDR3 protein. The table lists 500,000 to 550,000 distinct CDR3 sequences, roughly 21% of them singletons, with about half in the top ten. The sample consisted of blood. These receptors were taken from a middle-aged man with Graves' ophthalmopathy.

This clonotype was counted a few times. The rearrangement joins TRBV19 to TRBJ1-2; weak D call: TRBD1 (5 bases). This CDR3 spans 15 amino acids. The germline CDR1 and CDR2 sequences are LNHDA and SQIVND (reference sequence). Trimming pared 7 bases from V and 4 bases from J, leaving 19 bases between. The DNA of the CDR3 is TGTGCCAGTAAGGGAGGCACCCCTAGGGGCTATGGCTACACCTTC. Encoded protein: CASKGGTPRGYGYTF. Combining the CDR3 with reference TRBV19 and TRBJ1-2 gives the whole variable domain DGGITQSPKYLFRKEGQNVTLSCEQNLNHDAMYWYRQDPGQGLRLIYYSQIVNDFQKGDIAEGYSVSREKKESFPLTVTSAQKNPTAFYLCASKGGTPRGYGYTFGSGTRLTVV.

In its sample, this clonotype was seen a few times. The chain is built from TRBV7-8 and TRBJ2-2, with TRBD2 identical over 9 bases. Germline assignment: CDR1 SGHVS and CDR2 FQNEAQ. CDR3 length: 17 amino acids. Germline trimming cut 5 bases from V and 5 bases from J; bases unmatched to any gene: 12. The CDR3 sequence: CASSLLGIAGVTGELFF. DNA of the CDR3: TGTGCCAGCAGCCTCCTCGGAATAGCGGGGGTTACCGGGGAGCTGTTTTTT.

Only a few counts were recorded for this clonotype. V and J are TRBV20-1 and TRBJ2-7; D perhaps matches TRBD2 (5 bases). The V and J ends lost 2 bases and 7 bases respectively, with 21 bases between them. The CDR3 covers 15 residues. Germline assignment: CDR1 DFQATT and CDR2 SNEGSKA (reference sequence). CDR3 sequence: CSARKDMRAPGEQYF. In nucleotides, the CDR3 is TGCAGTGCTAGAAAAGATATGAGGGCCCCGGGGGAGCAGTACTTC.

This clonotype was counted only a few times. This chain links TRBV11-2 with TRBJ1-5; D is unresolved. V was pared by 2 bases and J by 7 bases, with 9 bases between. The CDR3 length is 13 residues. Germline CDR1 is SGHAT and CDR2 is FQNNGV. CDR3 region: CASSLQDGQPQHF. In DNA, the CDR3 is TGTGCCAGCAGCTTACAAGACGGCCAGCCCCAGCATTTT. Together with reference TRBV11-2 and TRBJ1-5, the CDR3 gives the full variable domain: EAGVAQSPRYKIIEKRQSVAFWCNPISGHATLYWYQQILGQGPKLLIQFQNNGVVDDSQLPKDRFSAERLKGVDSTLKIQPAKLEDSAVYLCASSLQDGQPQHFGDGTRLSIL.

There are many counts of this clonotype. CDR3 in amino acids: CASSYSKFSANSYEQYF. The CDR3 DNA is TGTGCCAGCAGTTACTCGAAGTTTTCCGCAAACTCCTACGAGCAGTACTTC. V usage is TRBV6-6 and J usage is TRBJ2-7; D uncertain. Looked up from germline, CDR1 is MNHNY and CDR2 is SVGAGI (reference sequence). V lost 0 bases, J lost 0 bases, and 15 bases lay in between. This CDR3 comprises 17 residues.

This clonotype was seen more than once but under ten times. The CDR3 region is CASREQGSGELFF. CDR3 in DNA: TGTGCCAGCAGAGAACAGGGATCCGGGGAGCTGTTTTTT. The rearrangement joins TRBV12-3 or TRBV12-4 to TRBJ2-2; maybe TRBD1 (6 bases). V lost 6 bases and J 6 bases, leaving 11 bases between the germline ends. The CDR3 has 13 amino acids.

Only a few counts were recorded for this clonotype. V is TRBV28 and J is TRBJ2-2; 10 bases are shared with TRBD1. The junction had 3 bases not matched to a gene; V was cut back by 0 bases and J by 2 bases. Germline CDR1 and CDR2: MDHEN and SYDVKM. The length of the CDR3 is 17 residues. The CDR3 coding sequence is TGTGCCAGCAGTTTATGGTGGGACAGGGGTAACACCGGGGAGCTGTTTTTT. It codes for CASSLWWDRGNTGELFF. The full variable domain, with the rest looked up from reference TRBV28 and TRBJ2-2, is DVKVTQSSRYLVKRTGEKVFLECVQDMDHENMFWYRQDPGLGLRLIYFSYDVKMKEKGDIPEGYSVSREKKERFSLILESASTNQTSMYLCASSLWWDRGNTGELFFGEGSRLTVL.

V usage is TRBV6-1 and J usage is TRBJ2-2; TRBD1 matches 11 bases. The ends lost 7 bases at V and 6 bases at J; junction bases unmatched: 7. Germline CDR1 reads MNHNS; CDR2 reads SASEGT. CDR3 length: 15 amino acids. CDR3 nucleotides: TGTGCCAGCAATTTGGACAGGGGGCTACCCGGGGAGCTGTTTTTT. Translation: CASNLDRGLPGELFF.

The chain joins TRBV6-1 to TRBJ2-7; no clear D gene. V was clipped by 6 bases and J by 5 bases, with 14 bases between them. The CDR3 loop spans 13 amino acids. Germline V gene lookup returns CDR1 MNHNS and CDR2 SASEGT. The CDR3 DNA reads TGTGCCAGCAGGTCCGGAGTTGTCCACGAGCAGTACTTC. Protein sequence: CASRSGVVHEQYF.

This chain connects TRBV6-1 to TRBJ2-7; 11 bases are shared with TRBD2. With V trimmed by 5 bases and J by 3 bases, 6 bases remained unmatched. The CDR3 has 15 residues. CDR1 and CDR2 (germline): MNHNS, SASEGT. The CDR3 coding sequence is TGTGCCAGCAGTTCCCTTAGCGGGAGGGGCTACGAGCAGTACTTC. It translates to CASSSLSGRGYEQYF.

This chain connects TRBV19 to TRBJ1-1; no definite D call. V was cut by 10 bases and J by 0 bases, with 15 bases left in between. The CDR3 length is 14 residues. Germline-derived CDR1 and CDR2 are LNHDA and SQIVND (reference sequence). The CDR3 spells CATSSGRLNTEAFF. For the CDR3, the DNA is TGTGCCACCTCAAGCGGGAGACTGAACACTGAAGCTTTCTTT. The entire variable domain, with the rest obtained from reference TRBV19 and TRBJ1-1, is as follows: DGGITQSPKYLFRKEGQNVTLSCEQNLNHDAMYWYRQDPGQGLRLIYYSQIVNDFQKGDIAEGYSVSREKKESFPLTVTSAQKNPTAFYLCATSSGRLNTEAFFGQGTRLTVV.

This clonotype came up a few times. Germline is not matched at one junction end, which may reflect a read error. This chain uses TRBV7-7 with TRBJ2-1, with D possibly called TRBD1 or TRBD2 (5 bases each). The CDR3 is 14 residues long. CDR1 and CDR2 (germline): SSHAT, FNYEAQ (reference sequence). The DNA of the CDR3 is TGTGCTAGCAGCCACCGGGGCGAAGACAATGAGCAGTTCTTC. Translating it yields CASSHRGEDNEQFF.

In regard to this clonotype: This may come from a read error, since a much larger clone is one base off. The chain joins TRBV7-3 to TRBJ2-1; tentatively, D is TRBD1 (6 bases). Germline loops: CDR1 SGHTA, CDR2 FQGTGA. CDR3 length: 14 residues. The DNA of the CDR3 is TGTGCCAGCAGCGAATCCACAGGGTACAATGGGCAGTTCTTC. Translating it yields CASSESTGYNGQFF. Drawing the rest from reference TRBV7-3 and TRBJ2-1, the complete variable domain is GAGVSQTPSNKVTEKGKYVELRCDPISGHTALYWYRQSLGQGPEFLIYFQGTGAADDSGLPNDRFFAVRPEGSVSTLKIQRTERGDSAVYLCASSESTGYNGQFFGPGTRLTVL.

This clonotype has more than one count but fewer than ten. This CDR3 reads CAWSQGSNTIYF. The CDR3 DNA follows: TGTGCCTGGAGTCAGGGCTCAAACACCATATATTTT. V gene TRBV30 combines with J gene TRBJ1-3; perhaps TRBD1 as D (5 bases). This CDR3 spans 12 amino acids. Per germline, CDR1 GTSNPN and CDR2 SVGIG (reference sequence). V dropped 2 bases and J dropped 6 bases, with 8 bases sitting between them.

This clonotype was observed many times. This chain connects TRBV18 to TRBJ2-1; perhaps TRBD1 as D (6 bases). The CDR3 runs 16 residues. The V end lost 3 bases, the J end lost 0 bases, and 12 bases lay between the germline ends. The germline V gene encodes CDR1 KGHSH and CDR2 LQKENI. This CDR3 is CASSPSGESSYNEQFF. The CDR3, as DNA: TGTGCCAGCTCACCCTCAGGGGAAAGCTCCTACAATGAGCAGTTCTTC.

On this clonotype itself: Given the absence of the conserved phenylalanine or tryptophan at the CDR3 end, a read error is likely. The chain recombines TRBV30 with TRBJ2-7, with TRBD1 identical over 7 bases. The germline gives CDR1 GTSNPN, CDR2 SVGIG (reference sequence). The V gene end was trimmed by 2 bases and the J gene end by 1 base; junction bases not matched to a gene: 2. CDR3 length: 13 amino acids. CDR3 nucleotides: TGTGCCTGGAGTAAGGGACAGTCCTACGAGCAGTACCTC. Its protein is CAWSKGQSYEQYL.

This clonotype has a handful of counts. V usage is TRBV20-1 and J usage is TRBJ2-7; D gene ambiguous. V was shortened by 6 bases and J by 0 bases, with 6 bases between the two germline ends. In germline, CDR1 is DFQATT, CDR2 SNEGSKA (reference sequence). The CDR3 runs 11 residues. CDR3 nucleotides: TGCAGTGCGGTCCACTCCTACGAGCAGTACTTC. This translates into CSAVHSYEQYF.

This clonotype was detected ten times or more. The chain links TRBV7-8 to TRBJ2-1; D gene ambiguous. The germline V and J ends were trimmed by 6 bases and 8 bases, with 23 bases remaining between them. Germline loops: CDR1 SGHVS, CDR2 FQNEAQ. CDR3 size: 16 residues. The CDR3 coding sequence is TGTGCCAGCAGGCTAAGGGCCCGGCGGTATGGGGATGAGCAGTTCTTC. Its translation is CASRLRARRYGDEQFF.

This clonotype was seen a handful of times. The V call is TRBV27, the J call TRBJ2-1; a possible D gene is TRBD1 (5 bases). Germline assignment: CDR1 MNHEY and CDR2 SMNVEV (reference sequence). The CDR3 loop spans 15 amino acids. The V end was cut by 1 base, the J end by 6 bases, with 13 bases between. The CDR3 sequence: CASSLFSLRGNEQFF. In nucleotides, the CDR3 is TGTGCCAGCAGTTTATTTTCGCTTAGGGGCAATGAGCAGTTCTTC.

The gene calls are TRBV27 and TRBJ1-6; TRBD1 agrees at 8 bases. CDR3 length: 14 amino acids. CDR1 is MNHEY and CDR2 is SMNVEV in the germline V gene (reference sequence). Losses at the gene ends were 7 bases for V and 9 bases for J; bases not matched to a gene: 8. The CDR3 protein is CASKTGTGTSPLHF. In DNA, the CDR3 is TGTGCCAGCAAAACCGGGACAGGAACTTCACCCCTCCACTTT.

This clonotype was counted many times. This chain uses TRBV2 with TRBJ2-1; 9 nucleotides line up with TRBD2. This CDR3 spans 16 amino acids. The ends lost 7 bases at V and 5 bases at J; junction bases unmatched: 12. Germline assignment: CDR1 SNHLY and CDR2 FYNNEI. The CDR3 sequence: CASTLLGLAPDNEQFF. In DNA form, the CDR3 reads TGTGCCAGCACCTTGCTCGGACTAGCGCCGGACAATGAGCAGTTCTTC.

The chain joins TRBV5-1 to TRBJ2-7, with D maybe TRBD2 (6 bases). The CDR3 length is 16 residues. V was clipped by 4 bases and J by 3 bases, with 20 bases between them. The germline gives CDR1 SGHRS, CDR2 YFSETQ. DNA for the CDR3: TGCGCCAGCAGCCCCGCGACCGGGGGAGGCTTCTACGAGCAGTACTTC. This translates into CASSPATGGGFYEQYF.

The chain recombines TRBV10-3 with TRBJ2-1, with unresolved D. Germline lookup yields CDR1 ENHRY and CDR2 SYGVKD. V gave up 3 bases and J gave up 4 bases, with 10 bases separating them. This CDR3 is built from 14 residues. CDR3 sequence reads: CAISDAGPYNEQFF. The DNA of the CDR3 is TGTGCCATCAGTGATGCAGGCCCATACAATGAGCAGTTCTTC.

The chain is built from TRBV5-1 and TRBJ2-3, with 7 bases fitting TRBD1. Germline V gene sequence: CDR1 SGHRS, CDR2 YFSETQ. This CDR3 is built from 14 residues. With V trimmed by 8 bases and J by 5 bases, 11 bases remained unmatched. The CDR3 coding sequence is TGCGCCAGTTCCTCCGGACAGGCGGGAGATACGCAGTATTTT. It encodes CASSSGQAGDTQYF.

In this sample, this clonotype turned up many times. This chain connects TRBV7-2 to TRBJ2-6; D is uncertain. The CDR3 length is 17 residues. Germline CDR1 is SGHTA and CDR2 is FQGNSA. V lost 2 bases, J lost 0 bases, and 11 bases lay in between. CDR3 DNA sequence: TGTGCCAGCAGCTTAAGGGTTTCGCCCTCTGGGGCCAACGTCCTGACTTTC. Protein product: CASSLRVSPSGANVLTF.

This clonotype has ten or more counts. V and J are TRBV10-3 and TRBJ2-1; tentatively, D is TRBD2 (6 bases). Germline CDR1 ENHRY, CDR2 SYGVKD. CDR3 length equals 12 residues. Trimming took 2 bases from V and 7 from J, leaving 6 bases between them. CDR3 amino acids: CAISEGGNEQFF. The CDR3 coding sequence is TGTGCCATCAGTGAGGGAGGGAATGAGCAGTTCTTC.

This clonotype was seen at least ten times. V gene TRBV30 combines with J gene TRBJ1-2; TRBD1 agrees at 9 bases. The CDR3 totals 13 residues. Trimming at V came to 3 bases and at J to 6 bases, leaving 5 bases not matched to a gene. Germline values: CDR1 GTSNPN, CDR2 SVGIG (reference sequence). CDR3 sequence (DNA): TGTGCCTGGAGCCAAGGACAGGGGAATGGCTACACCTTC. Translated: CAWSQGQGNGYTF.

This clonotype has ten or more counts. The chain recombines TRBV5-5 with TRBJ1-4; D uncertain. The length of the CDR3 is 15 residues. CDR1 and CDR2 (germline): SGHKS, YYEKEE (reference sequence). V was cut by 6 bases and J by 1 base, with 13 bases left in between. The DNA for the CDR3 is TGTGCCAGCACCCGAAGGGAGAGAACTAATGAAAAACTGTTTTTT. It codes for CASTRRERTNEKLFF.

This chain uses TRBV18 with TRBJ2-7, with a tentative D call TRBD2 (6 bases). Trimming took 2 bases from V and 3 from J, leaving 14 bases between them. Germline CDR1 KGHSH, CDR2 LQKENI. The CDR3 is made up of 15 amino acids. Here the CDR3 DNA reads TGTGCCAGCTCACCAAAGCGGGCTATGATCTACGAGCAGTACTTC. This encodes CASSPKRAMIYEQYF.

This clonotype showed up just a few times. The chain employs TRBV5-1 and TRBJ2-7; TRBD2 might be the D (5 bases). Trimming shortened V by 4 bases and J by 2 bases, and 16 bases separated the two germline ends. CDR1 is SGHRS, CDR2 YFSETQ, per germline. The CDR3 has 15 residues. For the CDR3, the DNA is TGCGCCAGCAGCCGGCCGGGGTCGTCCGCCTACGAGCAGTACTTC. It translates to CASSRPGSSAYEQYF.

The sample holds many counts of this clonotype. The chain has TRBV7-9 and TRBJ1-1; D is undetermined. This CDR3 contains 12 residues. Germline-derived CDR1 and CDR2 are SEHNR and FQNEAQ (reference sequence). Trimming took 7 bases from V and 2 from J, leaving 8 bases between them. The CDR3 sequence: CASTKPNTEAFF. DNA for the CDR3: TGTGCCAGCACCAAACCCAACACTGAAGCTTTCTTT.